What follows describes a single T cell receptor (beta chain). Its specificity is unknown. CDR1 and CDR2 (germline): SGHTA, FQGTGA. The CDR3 contains 14 residues. V gave up 8 bases and J gave up 5 bases, with 19 bases separating them. Vbeta (60) and Jbeta (13) primers were used in the PCR. Repertoires were generated with immunoSEQ multiplex PCR, while TCRdb's copy carries only in-frame clones and drops some. Altogether 100,000 to 150,000 clones are present, roughly 73% being singletons, with the ten largest covering about 4.4%. The sample comes from a study of cytomegalovirus exposure and HLA in healthy donors. Study overall: Most donors, about 82% of roughly 400 genotyped, fell in the Caucasian-associated ancestry cluster. General study results and limits: After further analysis at a later stage, 16,951 TCR beta sequences were associated with HLA alleles at 0.05 false discovery rate. There were reportedly fewer N-insertions in an Asian-associated ancestry cluster than the approximately 670-donor mean, in a later analysis.

The TCR was taken from a man between 60 and 75 years old in good health and CMV-seropositive. Material: PBMCs. The chain has TRBV7-3 and TRBJ2-7, with TRBD1 as a possible D gene (6 bases). For the CDR3, the DNA is TGTGCCAGCTCCCAAGCGGCAGGGGACCACGAGCAGTACTTC. Amino acid sequence: CASSQAAGDHEQYF.